One sample yielded the 11 T cell receptor beta chains listed below, sequenced in a study of graft-versus-host responses after intestinal transplantation. Clones were sequenced by immunoSEQ multiplex PCR, and TCRdb holds only the in-frame ones, with some missing. The data contain approximately 19,000 clones, about two fifths of them singletons. Sequenced here: alloreactive CD4+ T cells from a mixed lymphocyte reaction culture, sampled before intestinal transplant. Subset given: CFSE-low proliferating T cells sorted from roughly six-day pre-transplant mixed lymphocyte reaction (GvH or HvG direction). The receptors stem from a human patient who received an intestinal transplant.

This clone was seen a handful of times. The chain links TRBV5-6 to TRBJ2-5; TRBD1 matches at 9 bases. The length of the CDR3 is 14 residues. V was pared by 1 base and J by 5 bases, with 3 bases of the junction left unmatched. The germline V gene has CDR1 SGHDT and CDR2 YYEEEE. Written as DNA, the CDR3 is TGTGCCAGCAGCTTGACAGGGGGCGGGGAGACCCAGTACTTC. The encoded protein is CASSLTGGGETQYF.

The chain recombines TRBV4-2 with TRBJ1-6, with D unresolved. Germline assignment: CDR1 LGHNA and CDR2 YNFKEQ. The CDR3 spans 15 residues. V dropped 1 base and J dropped 9 bases, with 13 bases sitting between them. The CDR3 region is CASSQVGRLGSPLHF. As DNA, the CDR3 is TGTGCCAGCAGCCAAGTCGGCAGGTTAGGTTCACCCCTCCACTTT.

The gene calls are TRBV7-2 and TRBJ1-2; D is undetermined. V gave up 8 bases and J gave up 4 bases, with 11 bases separating them. In germline, CDR1 is SGHTA, CDR2 FQGNSA. This CDR3 comprises 12 residues. The CDR3 DNA is TGTGCCAGCTCCCCCGGCATCTATGGCTACACCTTC. Amino acid sequence: CASSPGIYGYTF.

The V gene is TRBV2, the J gene TRBJ2-7; the D call may be TRBD1 or TRBD2 (5 bases each). V was pared by 6 bases and J by 4 bases, with 13 bases between. CDR1 SNHLY and CDR2 FYNNEI come from the germline V gene. The CDR3 consists of 13 residues. CDR3 sequence: CASRSGTGYEQYF. Here the CDR3 DNA reads TGTGCCAGCAGGTCAGGGACCGGTTACGAGCAGTACTTC.

This clone is medium-sized within its sample. V gene TRBV10-3 combines with J gene TRBJ1-3, with D tentatively TRBD1 (6 bases). Germline CDR1 is ENHRY and CDR2 is SYGVKD. The CDR3 is 16 residues long. The germline V and J ends were trimmed by 2 bases and 2 bases, with 13 bases remaining between them. Written as DNA, the CDR3 is TGTGCCATCAGTGAGCGGCAGGGGAGGCCTGGAAACACCATATATTTT. It codes for CAISERQGRPGNTIYF.

The rearrangement joins TRBV20-1 to TRBJ2-3; unclear D gene. CDR3 size: 11 residues. Trimming pared 3 bases from V and 6 bases from J, leaving 7 bases between. Germline CDR1 DFQATT, CDR2 SNEGSKA (reference sequence). The CDR3 loop is CSASGMDTQYF. The CDR3 DNA reads TGCAGTGCTAGTGGAATGGATACGCAGTATTTT.

The chain employs TRBV5-1 and TRBJ2-3; 12 bases match TRBD2. V was pared by 4 bases and J by 1 base, with 7 bases of the junction left unmatched. The germline V gene has CDR1 SGHRS and CDR2 YFSETQ. The CDR3 loop spans 17 amino acids. The CDR3 region is CASSRLAGAAGTDTQYF. CDR3 sequence (DNA): TGCGCCAGCAGCAGACTAGCGGGGGCCGCTGGCACAGATACGCAGTATTTT.

The chain has TRBV18 and TRBJ2-3; 12 bases are a match to TRBD2. J was trimmed by 0 bases and V by 5 bases; bases with no gene match: 6. The length of the CDR3 is 17 residues. Germline V gene lookup returns CDR1 KGHSH and CDR2 LQKENI. The CDR3 DNA is TGTGCCAGCTCAACCCGGACTAGCGGGGCTAGCACAGATACGCAGTATTTT. Its translation is CASSTRTSGASTDTQYF. The full variable domain, with the rest looked up from reference TRBV18 and TRBJ2-3, is NAGVMQNPRHLVRRRGQEARLRCSPMKGHSHVYWYRQLPEEGLKFMVYLQKENIIDESGMPKERFSAEFPKEGPSILRIQQVVRGDSAAYFCASSTRTSGASTDTQYFGPGTRLTVL.

CDR3 DNA: TGTGCCAGCAGTTACTCAGATACGCAGTATTTT. This sequence encodes CASSYSDTQYF. The rearrangement uses TRBV6-5 and TRBJ2-3; unclear D gene. Germline CDR1 MNHEY, CDR2 SVGAGI. The CDR3 has 11 residues. The ends were cut back, 0 bases at V and 5 bases at J, with 0 bases in the middle.

This clone was picked up a small number of times. This rearrangement joins TRBV15 to TRBJ1-5; D gene unclear. Trimming cost V 0 bases and J 4 bases, with 13 bases left between them. From germline, CDR1 is LNHNV and CDR2 YYDKDF (reference sequence). The CDR3 runs to 16 residues. The CDR3, as DNA: TGTGCCACCAGCAGAGATCTGAGGACCGGGAATCAGCCCCAGCATTTT. This gives the protein CATSRDLRTGNQPQHF. The full variable domain, in which reference TRBV15 and TRBJ1-5 provide the parts outside the CDR3, is DAMVIQNPRYQVTQFGKPVTLSCSQTLNHNVMYWYQQKSSQAPKLLFHYYDKDFNNEADTPDNFQSRRPNTSFCFLDIRSPGLGDTAMYLCATSRDLRTGNQPQHFGDGTRLSIL.

V and J are TRBV9 and TRBJ1-3; D is perhaps TRBD1 (5 bases). The CDR3 consists of 16 residues. The germline gives CDR1 SGDLS, CDR2 YYNGEE. V gave up 4 bases and J gave up 0 bases, with 14 bases separating them. The chain's CDR3 is CASSTLAGLSGNTIYF. The CDR3 coding sequence is TGTGCCAGCAGCACTCTGGCGGGACTCTCTGGAAACACCATATATTTT.